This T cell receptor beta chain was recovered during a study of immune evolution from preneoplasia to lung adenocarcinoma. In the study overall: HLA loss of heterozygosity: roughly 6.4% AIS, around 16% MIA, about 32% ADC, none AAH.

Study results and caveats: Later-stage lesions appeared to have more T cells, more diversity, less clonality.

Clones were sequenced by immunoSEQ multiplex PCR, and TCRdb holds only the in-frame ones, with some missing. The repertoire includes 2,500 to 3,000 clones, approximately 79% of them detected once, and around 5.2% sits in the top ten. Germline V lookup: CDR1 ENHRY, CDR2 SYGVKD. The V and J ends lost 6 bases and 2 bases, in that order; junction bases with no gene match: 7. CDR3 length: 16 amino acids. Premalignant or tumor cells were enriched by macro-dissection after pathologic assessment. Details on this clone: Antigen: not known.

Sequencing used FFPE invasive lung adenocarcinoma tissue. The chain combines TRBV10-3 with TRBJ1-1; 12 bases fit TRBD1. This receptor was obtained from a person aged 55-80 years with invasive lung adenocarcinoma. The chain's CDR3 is CAISAGTGGLNTEAFF. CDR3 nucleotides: TGTGCCATCAGCGCCGGGACAGGGGGCCTCAACACTGAAGCTTTCTTT.